This T cell receptor (beta chain) was identified during a study of cytomegalovirus exposure and HLA in healthy donors. Study observations and caveats: Among CMV-associated TCR beta chains, most appeared HLA-restricted in a later analysis. Confirmation in vitro established that a few CMV-associated chains were specific for CMV antigens.

About this clone: Antigen unknown.

Healthy donors of bone marrow made up the group. When sampled, the donors appeared nominally healthy, though they likely had unrecorded immune exposures. It was with 60 Vbeta and 13 Jbeta primers that the PCR ran. Libraries were prepared by immunoSEQ multiplex PCR; TCRdb keeps only in-frame clonotypes and omits some of them. The sample shows about 170,000 clones, over 60% of them seen only once. The sequence was obtained from a female donor in good health and CMV-seronegative. Sequencing was performed on PBMCs.

The CDR3 DNA follows: TGTGCCAGCAGTTACTCGAGTCGGCGGAGCACAGATACGCAGTATTTT. The encoded protein is CASSYSSRRSTDTQYF. V and J are TRBV6-6 and TRBJ2-3; no clear D gene. This CDR3 comprises 16 residues. The V gene lost 0 bases and the J gene lost 0 bases, with 10 bases spanning the gap. Germline V gene lookup returns CDR1 MNHNY and CDR2 SVGAGI (reference sequence).